Below, one T cell receptor (beta chain) is given with its context. This clone was recorded a few times. Its antigen is not yet known. Qualities for individual bases were not recorded, and no much larger clone is one base off. Whole blood was collected in K2EDTA tubes by collaborating institutions according to the institutions' own protocols. For TCRbeta analysis, collaborators shipped samples in one of three forms: frozen whole blood, isolated PBMCs, or DNA extracted from either of those sample types. The entry originates in a study of blood T cell repertoires in COVID-19 (TCRdb year 2020). At the level of the whole study: Samples from collaborators originated in the United States, Italy and Spain and spanned both the acute and convalescent phases of COVID-19. The material from the prospective study consisted of cDNA or gDNA derived from T cells, B-cell-depleted T cells, or PBMCs. Deeply sampled blood TCRbeta repertoires from subjects exposed to, actively infected with, or recovered from COVID-19 were included in the dataset. The repertoires were released in a freely available public database intended as a resource for research on the immune response to SARS-CoV-2. Samples came from the ongoing ImmuneRACE study (first 160 participants) plus 1,254 subjects from 6 global collaborators. Nearly every sample came with metadata listing a de-identified subject ID, COVID-19 status, age in years and sex. HLA class I and class II types, where available, came from metadata supplied by the sample provider rather than from assay-based typing. Study-wide findings and limitations: How much clinical and demographic metadata was included differed by source and by participant, and the metadata was provided uncurated.

V loses 0 bases of germline sequence and J loses 7 bases, and the interval between the two ends is 16 bases. CDR1 and CDR2 are read off the germline V gene as MGHRA and YSYEKL. The CDR3 contains 16 residues, cysteine and phenylalanine counted. CDR3 DNA is the only sequence kept; it has 48 bases, read in frame from the first base. TCRbeta CDR3 regions were amplified from genomic DNA using the immunoSEQ Assay, a bias-controlled multiplex PCR. As for the authors' bioinformatics: Within the assay, amplification of reference gene primers was used to estimate how many nucleated cells each sample contained. Sequence reads were collapsed and filtered to measure the absolute abundance of every unique TCRbeta CDR3 rearrangement. Productive Simpson clonality was computed per sample as the square root of Simpson's diversity index over productive rearrangements. Sourced from immuneACCESS, this table was stored by TCRdb with only in-frame sequences that have V and J called. A share of the clones is absent; for the studies checked, an unresolved V gene accounts for under half, and the remainder has no known explanation. That table supplies the V and J calls and clone size; D and trimming were determined from the DNA. The sample has some 47,000 clones on record, about 86% of them singletons. 2.5% to 3% of the sample comes from the top ten.

Sample: peripheral blood. This TCR was recovered from a woman aged 80 or over with acute or convalescent COVID-19. The chain joins TRBV4-1 to TRBJ1-5, with the D segment identity uncertain. The nucleotide sequence reads TGCGCCAGCAGCCAAGATCTCGGCGGGTTATCACAGCCCCAGCATTTT. Translated, it gives CASSQDLGGLSQPQHF.